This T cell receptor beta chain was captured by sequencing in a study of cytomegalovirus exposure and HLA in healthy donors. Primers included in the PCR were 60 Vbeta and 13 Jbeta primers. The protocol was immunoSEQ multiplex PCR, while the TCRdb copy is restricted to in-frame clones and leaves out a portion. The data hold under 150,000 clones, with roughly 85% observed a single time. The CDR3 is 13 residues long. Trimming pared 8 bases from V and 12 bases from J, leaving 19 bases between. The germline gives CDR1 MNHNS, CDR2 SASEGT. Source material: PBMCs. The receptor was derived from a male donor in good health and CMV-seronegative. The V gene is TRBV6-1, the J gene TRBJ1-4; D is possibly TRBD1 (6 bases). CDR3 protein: CASGGALVRELFF. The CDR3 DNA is TGTGCCAGCGGGGGGGCCCTGGTGAGGGAACTGTTTTTT.